One sample yielded the 10 T cell receptor beta chains listed below, sequenced in a study of T-cell memory formation after mild COVID-19. From the 5' RACE reads, TCRdb called clonotypes with MiXCR, one entry per CDR3 protein. The sample includes over 55,000 distinct CDR3 sequences, around a tenth of them seen just once. Specimen: PBMCs or a T cell subset sorted from them (not recorded which). The receptors were gathered from a man aged 18-30 years who had mild COVID-19 (a few samples of this study predate the infection). Cell type and time point are not known.

The chain recombines TRBV7-2 with TRBJ2-6; 7 bases map to TRBD2. The CDR3 loop spans 13 amino acids. V was clipped by 11 bases and J by 0 bases; unmatched bases: 1. CDR1 SGHTA and CDR2 FQGNSA come from the germline V gene. The CDR3 DNA follows: TGTGCCGGGGGGGGCTCTGGGGCCAACGTCCTGACTTTC. It translates to CAGGGSGANVLTF.

This clonotype was observed a handful of times. The rearrangement links TRBV28 to TRBJ2-7, with unresolved D. The CDR3 spans 11 residues. V was cut by 0 bases and J by 6 bases, with 3 bases left in between. CDR1 and CDR2 from the germline V gene are MDHEN and SYDVKM. The CDR3 DNA reads TGTGCCAGCAGTTTATGCGGCGAGCAGTACGTC. Amino acid sequence: CASSLCGEQYV.

The chain joins TRBV14 to TRBJ1-1; no reliable D call. The CDR3 has 14 residues. V was clipped by 4 bases and J by 0 bases, with 9 bases between them. The germline V gene has CDR1 SGHDN and CDR2 FVKESK. In nucleotides, the CDR3 is TGTGCCAGCAGCCGAGACCCTATGAACACTGAAGCTTTCTTT. It yields the protein CASSRDPMNTEAFF.

This clonotype turned up a few times. This chain joins TRBV4-1 and TRBJ2-3; D is undetermined. The CDR3 is 16 amino acids. V was shortened by 0 bases and J by 2 bases, with 12 bases between the two germline ends. Germline V lookup: CDR1 MGHRA, CDR2 YSYEKL. The CDR3 bases are TGCGCCAGCAGCCAAGAGGGCTATCCTTCCACAGATACGCAGTATTTT. Its translation: CASSQEGYPSTDTQYF.

This clonotype has just a few counts. The chain has TRBV7-9 and TRBJ2-5; D is undetermined. This CDR3 is 14 amino acids long. V lost 1 base, J lost 0 bases, and 6 bases lay in between. Germline CDR1 and CDR2: SEHNR and FQNEAQ (reference sequence). CDR3 protein: CASSLGRYQETQYF. The CDR3 coding sequence is TGTGCCAGCAGCTTAGGTCGCTACCAAGAGACCCAGTACTTC.

The chain uses TRBV7-8 and TRBJ2-1; 7 bases map to TRBD2. The germline V gene encodes CDR1 SGHVS and CDR2 FQNEAQ. Trimming removed 0 bases from V and 6 bases from J; junction bases left unmatched: 8. The CDR3 runs 16 residues. This CDR3 reads CASSLAHGGSVNEQFF. The CDR3 coding sequence is TGTGCCAGCAGCTTAGCGCACGGGGGGTCGGTCAATGAGCAGTTCTTC.

This clonotype was found a few times. The chain is built from TRBV27 and TRBJ2-1, with 9 bases matching TRBD1. Germline-derived CDR1 and CDR2 are MNHEY and SMNVEV (reference sequence). J lost 8 bases, V lost 6 bases, and 5 bases had no gene match. The CDR3 contains 13 residues. The CDR3 DNA follows: TGTGCCAGCAGGTCACAGGGGGCCGATGAGCAGTTCTTC. Protein: CASRSQGADEQFF.

In this sample, this clonotype turned up many times. The chain employs TRBV5-1 and TRBJ2-1, with 9 bases identical to TRBD2. Trimming took 4 bases from V and 0 from J; bases not matched to a gene: 5. The germline gives CDR1 SGHRS, CDR2 YFSETQ. The CDR3 sequence is 16 residues long. CDR3 DNA sequence: TGCGCCAGCAGCGAAGAAGCGGGGGGCTCCTACAATGAGCAGTTCTTC. Amino acid sequence: CASSEEAGGSYNEQFF.

This clonotype has a handful of counts. The chain has TRBV9 and TRBJ2-3; 9 bases agree with TRBD1. The CDR3 length is 15 residues. CDR1 and CDR2 from the germline V gene are SGDLS and YYNGEE. With 3 bases clipped from V and 5 bases from J, the junction kept 7 bases outside the gene matches. CDR3 nucleotide sequence: TGTGCCAGCAGCGCACAGGGGGCGCAAGAAGATACGCAGTATTTT. Translating it yields CASSAQGAQEDTQYF.

The gene calls are TRBV4-1 and TRBJ2-5, with 8 positions matching TRBD1. The CDR3 is made up of 14 amino acids. The germline V gene has CDR1 MGHRA and CDR2 YSYEKL. Trimming at V came to 0 bases and at J to 9 bases, leaving 6 bases not matched to a gene. For the CDR3, the DNA is TGCGCCAGCAGCCAAGATGGACAGGGCAGGGCCCAGTACTTC. Its protein is CASSQDGQGRAQYF.